The sequence of this TCR beta chain was determined in a study of metastatic and nonmetastatic thyroid tumors. MiXCR was used by TCRdb to re-call the PCR reads. The repertoire holds about 28,000 clones, with around a sixth as singletons. No patient received treatment before thyroid surgery. This clonotype was obtained from a female donor with papillary thyroid cancer or a benign thyroid nodule (not recorded which). Some clones in this sample may be carry-over from other donors' samples. Sequencing was carried out using blood.

CDR3 sequence (DNA): TGCAGTGCTAGTCAAGAATACGAGCAGTACTTC. Amino acid sequence: CSASQEYEQYF. The chain carries TRBV20-1 and TRBJ2-7; D unresolved. Germline V CDR1 and CDR2: DFQATT, SNEGSKA (reference sequence). CDR3 length: 11 residues. V gave up 3 bases and J gave up 4 bases, with 7 bases separating them.